This entry lists 32 T cell receptor beta chains sequenced from one sample in a study of shared clonotypes between healthy human individuals (dated by TCRdb to about 2020). Library preparation was by the immunoSEQ multiplex PCR assay. TCRdb provides this immuneACCESS table in a form limited to in-frame rearrangements. Some clones are lacking; in checked studies, under half of them reflect an unresolved V gene, and why the rest are absent is not known. The table for this sample lists 2 million to 2.5 million clones; around 93% of them were counted only once. The ten largest clones capture around 1.7% of the sample. CD8 naive samples were obtained by positive selection for CCR7 among CD45RO-negative cells, yielding a CD45RA+CCR7+ population from which TemRA cells were excluded. Sequencing was performed on naive CD8+ T cells from PBMCs. What this sample's cell subset or site label stands for: CD45RA+CCR7+. These receptors were taken from a man aged 18 to 29 in good health. Some clones in this sample may be carry-over from other donors' samples.

The chain recombines TRBV7-8 with TRBJ2-7, with D perhaps matching TRBD2 (5 bases). The CDR3 covers 14 residues. From germline, CDR1 is SGHVS and CDR2 FQNEAQ. V lost 7 bases to trimming and J lost 5 bases, with 18 bases between them. CDR3 amino acids: CASIHPPGKDEQYF. CDR3 DNA sequence: TGTGCCAGCATCCACCCCCCCGGGAAGGACGAGCAGTACTTC.

This chain connects TRBV11-2 to TRBJ1-2, with D possibly TRBD1 on 5 matching bases. The V gene lost 4 bases and the J gene lost 7 bases, with 13 bases spanning the gap. The CDR3 sequence is 13 residues long. Germline values: CDR1 SGHAT, CDR2 FQNNGV. In DNA form, the CDR3 reads TGTGCCAGCAGCTCCCGGGACGTTACTGGCTACACCTTC. This translates into CASSSRDVTGYTF.

The chain employs TRBV5-1 and TRBJ2-7; D gene uncertain. Germline V gene sequence: CDR1 SGHRS, CDR2 YFSETQ. The CDR3 length is 13 residues. V was clipped by 0 bases and J by 3 bases, with 7 bases between them. DNA for the CDR3: TGCGCCAGCAGCTTGGATGGGGACTACGAGCAGTACTTC. Its translation: CASSLDGDYEQYF.

The chain carries TRBV7-9 and TRBJ2-3, with D perhaps given as TRBD1 or TRBD2 (5 bases each). This CDR3 comprises 15 residues. Trimming took off 4 bases at V and 7 bases at J, with 18 bases between the two ends. Germline V gene lookup returns CDR1 SEHNR and CDR2 FQNEAQ (reference sequence). This CDR3 is CASSSFGTDRHTQYF. In DNA form, the CDR3 reads TGTGCCAGCAGCTCTTTTGGGACGGATAGGCATACGCAGTATTTT. Full variable domain (missing parts from reference TRBV7-9 and TRBJ2-3): DTGVSQNPRHKITKRGQNVTFRCDPISEHNRLYWYRQTLGQGPEFLTYFQNEAQLEKSRLLSDRFSAERPKGSFSTLEIQRTEQGDSAMYLCASSSFGTDRHTQYFGPGTRLTVL.

The chain combines TRBV7-9 with TRBJ2-7, with TRBD1 as a possible D gene (5 bases). Trimming shortened V by 5 bases and J by 2 bases, and 19 bases separated the two germline ends. CDR3 length equals 16 residues. Germline CDR1 SEHNR, CDR2 FQNEAQ (reference sequence). CDR3 in DNA: TGTGCCAGCAGCCATGACAGTATGAAGAGGACCTACGAGCAGTACTTC. This translates into CASSHDSMKRTYEQYF.

The CDR3 nucleotides read TGTGCCAGCAGTTTATTGGGTTCTGGGGCCAACGTCCTGACTTTC. Its translation is CASSLLGSGANVLTF. The J gene is TRBJ2-6, the V gene TRBV28; D is unresolved. With 1 base removed from V and 1 base from J, the gap between germline ends came to 5 bases. Germline V gene lookup returns CDR1 MDHEN and CDR2 SYDVKM. The CDR3 contains 15 residues.

V and J are TRBV29-1 and TRBJ2-1; the D gene is possibly TRBD2 (6 bases). Trimming stripped 4 bases from V and 3 bases from J, with 13 bases between. Germline CDR1 is SQVTM and CDR2 is ANQGSEA. The CDR3 has 14 residues. The CDR3 here is CSVVVGGFYNEQFF. As DNA, the CDR3 is TGCAGCGTTGTAGTGGGGGGTTTCTACAATGAGCAGTTCTTC.

This chain links TRBV25-1 with TRBJ1-3, with 9 bases that match TRBD1. This CDR3 region has 15 residues. The J segment lost 8 bases and the V segment lost 4 bases, leaving 9 bases of the junction unmatched. Germline CDR1 and CDR2: MGHDK and SYGVNS. Here the CDR3 reads CASSGPGQGGDTIYF. The CDR3 nucleotides read TGTGCCAGCAGTGGACCGGGACAGGGAGGTGACACCATATATTTT.

The count of this clone is one. Other DNA sequences in the same sample also yield this CDR3. The V gene is TRBV27, the J gene TRBJ2-5; the D gene is possibly TRBD1 (6 bases). V lost 3 bases to trimming and J lost 2 bases, with 10 bases between them. CDR3 size: 14 residues. In germline, CDR1 is MNHEY, CDR2 SMNVEV (reference sequence). As DNA, the CDR3 is TGTGCCAGCAGTTTTGTCAGGGGACAAGAGACCCAGTACTTC. Its protein product is CASSFVRGQETQYF.

The chain joins TRBV27 to TRBJ2-5, with 9 bases fitting TRBD2. Germline V gene data show CDR1 as MNHEY and CDR2 as SMNVEV (reference sequence). The junction had 10 bases not matched to a gene; V was cut back by 5 bases and J by 3 bases. The CDR3 has 16 residues. Here the CDR3 DNA reads TGTGCCAGCAGTCTCGCCCCCGGGACTAGCAAAGAGACCCAGTACTTC. Amino acids: CASSLAPGTSKETQYF.

Concerning this clone: Additional DNA sequences in this sample encode the identical CDR3. The V call is TRBV27, the J call TRBJ2-7; 10 positions agree with TRBD2. Trimming took 2 bases from V and 2 from J; bases not matched to a gene: 3. Germline-derived CDR1 and CDR2 are MNHEY and SMNVEV (reference sequence). CDR3 length: 15 amino acids. Written as DNA, the CDR3 is TGTGCCAGCAGTTTAACCCTAGCGGGAGCCTACGAGCAGTACTTC. Its protein product is CASSLTLAGAYEQYF.

CDR3 residues: CASSLASVSYNEQFF. For the CDR3, the DNA is TGTGCCAGCAGTTTGGCTAGCGTATCCTACAATGAGCAGTTCTTC. This chain links TRBV27 with TRBJ2-1, with a possible D match to TRBD2 (6 bases). Trimming took 3 bases from V and 1 from J, leaving 10 bases between them. Germline assignment: CDR1 MNHEY and CDR2 SMNVEV (reference sequence). This CDR3 contains 15 residues.

V usage is TRBV5-4 and J usage is TRBJ2-7, with a tentative D call TRBD2 (5 bases). The CDR3 consists of 17 residues. The germline V gene has CDR1 SGHNT and CDR2 YYREEE (reference sequence). V was shortened by 0 bases and J by 1 base, with 17 bases between the two germline ends. Here the CDR3 DNA reads TGTGCCAGCAGCTTGGATGGAGGTGCCAGCCTTTCCTACGAGCAGTACTTC. This codes for CASSLDGGASLSYEQYF.

This clone has a single count. This chain links TRBV10-3 with TRBJ1-5, with TRBD1 matching 9 bases. The junction had 11 bases not matched to a gene; V was cut back by 2 bases and J by 6 bases. CDR3 length: 17 amino acids. Germline V CDR1 and CDR2: ENHRY, SYGVKD. The CDR3 bases are TGTGCCATCAGTGAGACTCTTGGACAGGGGTTGGGTCAGCCCCAGCATTTT. It translates to CAISETLGQGLGQPQHF.

The chain combines TRBV19 with TRBJ1-5, with a tentative D call TRBD1 (6 bases). This CDR3 contains 13 residues. Deletions cut 6 bases from V and 7 bases from J, with 13 bases between. The germline V gene has CDR1 LNHDA and CDR2 SQIVND (reference sequence). CDR3 region: CASRRGAGQPQHF. For the CDR3, the DNA is TGTGCCAGTAGGCGGGGGGCAGGGCAGCCCCAGCATTTT.

The chain uses TRBV11-2 and TRBJ1-1; D remains unclear. CDR1 is SGHAT and CDR2 is FQNNGV in the germline V gene. The CDR3 runs 14 residues. V dropped 1 base and J dropped 4 bases, with 10 bases sitting between them. For the CDR3, the DNA is TGTGCCAGCAGCTTAGGGAATCCGGCCACTGAAGCTTTCTTT. Amino acid sequence: CASSLGNPATEAFF.

The chain is built from TRBV7-2 and TRBJ1-2; no firm D call. The CDR3 extends over 14 amino acids. The V gene lost 5 bases and the J gene lost 2 bases, with 12 bases spanning the gap. Germline loops: CDR1 SGHTA, CDR2 FQGNSA. CDR3 region: CASSPGMHNYGYTF. CDR3 nucleotide sequence: TGTGCCAGCAGCCCCGGGATGCACAACTATGGCTACACCTTC.

The genes are TRBV5-1 and TRBJ2-5; D perhaps matches TRBD1 (5 bases). This CDR3 comprises 13 residues. V was cut by 2 bases and J by 2 bases, with 7 bases left in between. Germline CDR1 reads SGHRS; CDR2 reads YFSETQ. CDR3 in amino acids: CASSLRQQETQYF. Written as DNA, the CDR3 is TGCGCCAGCAGCTTACGACAGCAAGAGACCCAGTACTTC. The full variable domain, completed using reference TRBV5-1 and TRBJ2-5, is KAGVTQTPRYLIKTRGQQVTLSCSPISGHRSVSWYQQTPGQGLQFLFEYFSETQRNKGNFPGRFSGRQFSNSRSEMNVSTLELGDSALYLCASSLRQQETQYFGPGTRLLVL.

J is TRBJ1-2 and V is TRBV6-6; D is unclear. Germline V gene sequence: CDR1 MNHNY, CDR2 SVGAGI (reference sequence). This CDR3 has 14 amino acids. V was clipped by 2 bases and J by 1 base, with 8 bases between them. The CDR3 sequence is CASSYTVHNYGYTF. CDR3 in DNA: TGTGCCAGCAGTTACACCGTCCATAACTATGGCTACACCTTC.

The table lists this clone with a few counts. The J gene is TRBJ2-1, the V gene TRBV19, with D perhaps TRBD2 (5 bases). This CDR3 comprises 13 residues. CDR1 LNHDA and CDR2 SQIVND come from the germline V gene (reference sequence). V lost 2 bases, J lost 9 bases, and 11 bases lay in between. The CDR3 DNA follows: TGTGCCAGTAGTATATGGAGCGGCGGTGAGCAGTTCTTC. Its protein product is CASSIWSGGEQFF.

The V call is TRBV11-2, the J call TRBJ2-1, with D perhaps TRBD2 (6 bases). This CDR3 region has 14 residues. Germline assignment: CDR1 SGHAT and CDR2 FQNNGV. Between the trimmed V and J ends, which lost 4 bases and 2 bases, there was a span of 9 bases. CDR3 region: CASSSRLAYNEQFF. The CDR3 DNA sequence: TGTGCCAGCAGCTCACGACTAGCCTACAATGAGCAGTTCTTC.

The rearrangement joins TRBV5-6 to TRBJ2-1; D is perhaps TRBD1 (6 bases). Germline V gene data show CDR1 as SGHDT and CDR2 as YYEEEE. Trimming removed 4 bases at V and 4 bases at J, with 18 bases between. The CDR3 spans 16 residues. The CDR3: CASSRRTGSPYNEQFF. DNA of the CDR3: TGTGCCAGCAGCAGAAGAACAGGGAGCCCTTACAATGAGCAGTTCTTC.

The sample holds one count of this clone. The V gene is TRBV7-8, the J gene TRBJ1-1, with D unclear. Germline-derived CDR1 and CDR2 are SGHVS and FQNEAQ. V lost 5 bases to trimming and J lost 7 bases, with 8 bases between them. The CDR3 runs to 11 residues. The CDR3 is CASSTMDEAFF. The CDR3 bases are TGTGCCAGCAGCACTATGGATGAAGCTTTCTTT.

J is TRBJ2-7 and V is TRBV5-6; D not resolved. The CDR3 loop spans 13 amino acids. From germline, CDR1 is SGHDT and CDR2 YYEEEE. V gave up 2 bases and J gave up 3 bases, with 9 bases separating them. This CDR3 is CASSFRPHYEQYF. In DNA form, the CDR3 reads TGTGCCAGCAGCTTTCGACCGCACTACGAGCAGTACTTC.

The sample holds one count of this clone. This sequence joins TRBV15 and TRBJ2-3; TRBD1 matches at 7 bases. The CDR3 has 15 amino acids. V trimming: 3 bases; J trimming: 3 bases; junction bases outside the gene matches: 6. Germline V gives CDR1 LNHNV, CDR2 YYDKDF (reference sequence). The CDR3 DNA sequence: TGTGCCACCAGCAGGACTACAGGGGAGACAGATACGCAGTATTTT. It is translated as CATSRTTGETDTQYF.

J is TRBJ1-1 and V is TRBV12-5; 8 nucleotides align to TRBD1. The CDR3 has 14 amino acids. Germline V CDR1 and CDR2: LGHNT, FRNRAP. V lost 6 bases, J lost 5 bases, and 8 bases stayed unmatched. In DNA, the CDR3 is TGTGCTAGTGGAACTACAGGGGGTATTACTGAAGCTTTCTTT. The encoded protein is CASGTTGGITEAFF.

V gene TRBV6-5 combines with J gene TRBJ1-5, with 8 bases that match TRBD1. The CDR3 is 16 amino acids. The germline V gene encodes CDR1 MNHEY and CDR2 SVGAGI. V shed 4 bases, J shed 4 bases, and the junction held 9 bases outside the gene matches. The CDR3 sequence is CASSSRSGGRNQPQHF. CDR3 coding DNA: TGTGCCAGCAGTTCGCGATCAGGGGGCCGAAATCAGCCCCAGCATTTT.

There are a few counts of this clone. The chain recombines TRBV30 with TRBJ1-1, with a weak D call TRBD1 (5 bases). This CDR3 spans 15 amino acids. The germline V and J ends were trimmed by 1 base and 4 bases, with 16 bases remaining between them. The germline CDR1 and CDR2 sequences are GTSNPN and SVGIG (reference sequence). The CDR3 DNA follows: TGTGCCTGGAGTGGGGGGTCAGGGTATTTCACTGAAGCTTTCTTT. Its protein is CAWSGGSGYFTEAFF.

This chain joins TRBV6-5 and TRBJ2-1, with D perhaps matching TRBD1 or TRBD2 (6 bases each). Trimming shortened V by 7 bases and J by 4 bases, and 17 bases separated the two germline ends. Germline-derived CDR1 and CDR2 are MNHEY and SVGAGI. The CDR3 length is 15 residues. CDR3 sequence reads: CASTPGRRGYNEQFF. The CDR3, as DNA: TGTGCCAGCACTCCGGGGCGGAGGGGGTACAATGAGCAGTTCTTC.

The V and J genes are TRBV4-3 and TRBJ2-7, with 7 bases matching TRBD2. Trimming took 0 bases from V and 6 from J; bases not matched to a gene: 5. This CDR3 contains 14 residues. Germline assignment: CDR1 LGHNA and CDR2 YSLEER. The chain's CDR3 is CASSQEAGALEQYF. The CDR3 DNA reads TGCGCCAGCAGCCAAGAGGCGGGAGCGCTCGAGCAGTACTTC.

This chain links TRBV6-6 with TRBJ1-4; D is undetermined. V was trimmed by 1 base and J by 8 bases, leaving 14 bases between them. Germline V gene lookup returns CDR1 MNHNY and CDR2 SVGAGI (reference sequence). The CDR3 totals 15 residues. CDR3 region: CASSYLISVGEKLFF. DNA for the CDR3: TGTGCCAGCAGTTACTTGATATCCGTAGGAGAAAAACTGTTTTTT.

This clone was seen more than once but under ten times. The CDR3 region is CASSYRAGQAEAFF. The CDR3 nucleotides read TGTGCCAGCAGCTACCGGGCAGGACAGGCTGAAGCTTTCTTT. The chain recombines TRBV7-9 with TRBJ1-1, with 7 bases lining up with TRBD1. The CDR3 consists of 14 residues. V lost 4 bases and J lost 6; bases outside the gene matches: 8. In germline, CDR1 is SEHNR, CDR2 FQNEAQ (reference sequence).